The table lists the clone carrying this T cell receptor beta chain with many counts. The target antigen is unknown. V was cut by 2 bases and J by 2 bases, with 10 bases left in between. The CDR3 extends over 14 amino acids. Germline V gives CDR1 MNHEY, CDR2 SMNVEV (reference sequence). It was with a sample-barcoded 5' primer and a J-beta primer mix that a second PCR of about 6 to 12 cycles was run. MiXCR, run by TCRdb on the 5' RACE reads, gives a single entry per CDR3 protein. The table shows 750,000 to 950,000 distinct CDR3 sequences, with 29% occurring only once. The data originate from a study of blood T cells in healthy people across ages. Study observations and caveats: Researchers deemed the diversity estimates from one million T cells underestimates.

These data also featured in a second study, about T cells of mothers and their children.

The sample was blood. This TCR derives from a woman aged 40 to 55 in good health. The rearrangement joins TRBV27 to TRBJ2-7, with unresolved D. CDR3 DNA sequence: TGTGCCAGCAGTTTAGGAACTACTACCTACGAGCAGTACTTC. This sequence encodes CASSLGTTTYEQYF.